These T cell receptor beta chains were read from a single sample in a study of cytomegalovirus exposure and HLA in healthy donors. Sequencing was performed with immunoSEQ multiplex PCR; in TCRdb, only in-frame clones are kept and a portion is missing. This table holds about 130,000 clones, around 70% found once. Material for sequencing was PBMCs. These receptor sequences come from a woman aged 40 to 49 in good health and CMV-seropositive. Both conserved end residues are part of each CDR3. The D gene is left open where the match is weak. Rows give clone size only sometimes, using once, few, many, or a class for an expanded clone.

>NA|TRBV6-5|TRBJ1-1|once
CASRRSTEAFF
TGTGCCAGCAGAAGGAGCACTGAAGCTTTCTTT
>TRBD1|TRBV5-1|TRBJ2-7|NA
CASSLATGQTSYEQYF
TGCGCCAGCAGCTTGGCGACGGGACAGACTTCCTACGAGCAGTACTTC
>NA|TRBV5-1|TRBJ2-5|NA
CASKGLGGGETQYF
TGCGCCAGCAAGGGACTCGGCGGTGGGGAGACCCAGTACTTC
>NA|TRBV29-1|TRBJ1-4|NA
CSVVFPKGNEKLFF
TGCAGCGTTGTTTTCCCCAAGGGGAATGAAAAACTGTTTTTT
>TRBD1|TRBV6-6|TRBJ1-2|few
CASDDTGGANYGYTF
TGTGCCAGCGACGATACAGGGGGCGCAAACTATGGCTACACCTTC
>NA|TRBV7-9|TRBJ1-5|NA
CASSWGEGSNQPQHF
TGTGCCAGCAGCTGGGGGGAGGGGAGCAATCAGCCCCAGCATTTT
>TRBD1|TRBV7-2|TRBJ1-4|NA
CASRAGTAVGEKLFF
TGTGCCAGCAGGGCCGGGACAGCGGTAGGGGAAAAACTGTTTTTT
>TRBD1|TRBV6-1|TRBJ2-4|NA
CASSPQGAAKNIQYF
TGTGCCAGCAGTCCACAGGGGGCTGCCAAAAACATTCAGTACTTC
>TRBD1|TRBV27|TRBJ2-7|NA
CASARTGDEQYF
TGTGCCAGCGCCCGGACAGGGGACGAGCAGTACTTC
>NA|TRBV15|TRBJ2-6|NA
CATSSRRGRDLSSGANVLTF
TGTGCCACCAGCTCTCGACGGGGCAGGGACTTAAGCTCTGGGGCCAACGTCCTGACTTTC
>NA|TRBV25-1|TRBJ2-5|NA
CASSESGRGETQYF
TGTGCCAGCAGTGAATCTGGCAGGGGAGAGACCCAGTACTTC
>TRBD2|TRBV7-2|TRBJ2-7|NA
CASSSTSGSAGAGEQYF
TGTGCCAGCAGCTCGACTAGCGGGAGCGCAGGGGCAGGCGAGCAGTACTTC
>NA|TRBV7-9|TRBJ2-7|NA
CASSLARGEQYF
TGTGCCAGCAGCTTAGCCCGAGGGGAGCAGTACTTC
>NA|TRBV7-2|TRBJ1-1|NA
CASSLASVVSAFF
TGTGCCAGCAGCTTAGCGTCTGTTGTTTCGGCTTTCTTT
>NA|TRBV2|TRBJ2-7|NA
CASSEEENGEQYF
TGTGCCAGCAGTGAAGAGGAAAACGGGGAGCAGTACTTC
>TRBD1|TRBV29-1|TRBJ1-2|NA
CSVSGGRGGYTF
TGCAGCGTTTCAGGGGGACGGGGTGGCTACACCTTC
>NA|TRBV11-2|TRBJ1-3|NA
CASSLVGAANSGNTIYF
TGTGCCAGCAGCTTAGTAGGGGCAGCAAATTCTGGAAACACCATATATTTT
>TRBD1|TRBV28|TRBJ2-1|NA
CASRPGSGGYNEQFF
TGTGCCAGCAGACCCGGGTCAGGGGGCTACAATGAGCAGTTCTTC
>NA|TRBV27|TRBJ2-7|NA
CASSSTSSYEQYF
TGTGCCAGCAGTTCGACTAGTTCGTACGAGCAGTACTTC
>NA|TRBV18|TRBJ1-1|NA
CASSLGAPEAFF
TGTGCCAGCTCCCTAGGGGCTCCTGAAGCTTTCTTT
>NA|TRBV10-3|TRBJ1-2|NA
CAISEDSLGYGYTF
TGTGCCATCAGTGAGGACTCCCTTGGGTATGGCTACACCTTC
>NA|TRBV6-1|TRBJ2-1|NA
CASTLRDSYNEQFF
TGTGCCAGCACTCTCCGGGACTCCTACAATGAGCAGTTCTTC
>NA|TRBV7-2|TRBJ1-2|NA
CASSLAVDSYYGYTF
TGTGCCAGCAGCTTAGCGGTCGACAGCTACTATGGCTACACCTTC
>NA|TRBV6-6|TRBJ1-6|NA
CASRHRDTNSPLHF
TGTGCCAGCAGACACCGGGACACAAATTCACCCCTCCACTTT
>TRBD1|TRBV28|TRBJ1-5|NA
CASREDGRGFDQPQHF
TGTGCCAGCAGGGAGGACGGCAGGGGGTTCGATCAGCCCCAGCATTTT
>NA|TRBV4-3|TRBJ2-5|NA
CASSQGTAQETQYF
TGCGCCAGCAGCCAAGGGACAGCTCAAGAGACCCAGTACTTC
>NA|TRBV7-9|TRBJ1-1|NA
CASRAPPERGNTEAFF
TGTGCCAGCAGAGCGCCCCCCGAGAGAGGGAACACTGAAGCTTTCTTT
>TRBD1|TRBV27|TRBJ1-6|NA
CASGVGQAIGSPLHF
TGTGCCAGCGGTGTAGGACAGGCGATAGGTTCACCCCTCCACTTT
>TRBD1|TRBV7-2|TRBJ2-1|NA
CASSSQGQLSYNEQFF
TGTGCCAGCAGCTCGCAGGGACAGCTATCCTACAATGAGCAGTTCTTC
>NA|TRBV28|TRBJ1-1|NA
CASSFFDGAVENTEAFF
TGTGCCAGCAGTTTTTTCGATGGGGCGGTGGAGAACACTGAAGCTTTCTTT
>TRBD1|TRBV5-1|TRBJ2-7|NA
CASSSYDRGRAYEQYF
TGCGCCAGCAGTTCTTACGACAGGGGACGTGCCTACGAGCAGTACTTC
>TRBD1|TRBV4-2|TRBJ1-2|once
CASSPLGTAPYSYTF
TGTGCCAGCAGCCCCCTCGGGACAGCCCCCTATAGCTACACCTTC
>TRBD1|TRBV11-2|TRBJ2-1|few
CASSRGTGSYNEQFF
TGTGCCAGCAGCCGGGGGACAGGTTCCTACAATGAGCAGTTCTTC
>NA|TRBV7-7|TRBJ2-1|NA
CASSTTETSYNEQFF
TGTGCTAGCAGCACGACAGAGACCTCCTACAATGAGCAGTTCTTC
>NA|TRBV6-6|TRBJ1-2|once
CASSPRQLGYGYTF
TGTGCCAGCAGTCCTCGACAGTTGGGGTATGGCTACACCTTC
>NA|TRBV27|TRBJ1-1|few
CASSYYGDMEAFF
TGTGCCAGCTCCTACTATGGGGACATGGAAGCTTTCTTT
>TRBD2|TRBV10-3|TRBJ2-3|NA
CAISEPVAGGLEPTDTQYF
TGTGCCATCAGTGAACCAGTAGCGGGGGGGCTCGAACCCACAGATACGCAGTATTTT
>NA|TRBV6-5|TRBJ2-2|NA
CASSRGTGELFF
TGTGCCAGCAGTAGGGGAACCGGGGAGCTGTTTTTT
>NA|TRBV6-5|TRBJ1-2|NA
CASSHRDPGGYGYTF
TGTGCCAGCAGTCACCGGGACCCGGGGGGCTATGGCTACACCTTC
>NA|TRBV7-2|TRBJ1-3|NA
CASSLRRSGEGSGNTIYF
TGTGCCAGCAGCTTGAGGCGGTCAGGGGAGGGCTCTGGAAACACCATATATTTT
>TRBD1|TRBV30|TRBJ1-1|NA
CAWSHQGGYTEAFF
TGTGCCTGGAGTCATCAGGGGGGTTACACTGAAGCTTTCTTT
>TRBD2|TRBV7-3|TRBJ2-1|NA
CASSSIGPAGGWATDYNEQFF
TGTGCCAGCAGCTCCATTGGGCCAGCGGGGGGCTGGGCTACCGACTACAATGAGCAGTTCTTC
>NA|TRBV6-5|TRBJ1-6|NA
CASSSQGNWSPLHF
TGTGCCAGCAGTTCCCAGGGGAATTGGTCACCCCTCCACTTT
>TRBD1|TRBV27|TRBJ2-7|NA
CASSPRTGGEQYF
TGTGCCAGCAGCCCGCGGACAGGGGGCGAGCAGTACTTC
>TRBD1|TRBV18|TRBJ2-5|NA
CASSPQGQQETQYF
TGTGCCAGCTCACCACAGGGACAGCAAGAGACCCAGTACTTC
>NA|TRBV4-3|TRBJ1-2|NA
CASSQDPVTRYGYTF
TGCGCCAGCAGCCAAGATCCCGTGACACGATATGGCTACACCTTC